The 29 T cell receptor beta chains reported below all come from one sample, sequenced in a study of blood T cell repertoires in COVID-19. Sequencing used immunoSEQ multiplex PCR; TCRdb keeps in-frame clones, though not all of them. The sample comprises a few hundred thousand clones, around nine tenths of which are singletons, and 1.2% rests with the top ten. Source material: PBMCs or T cells enriched from blood (not recorded which). These receptors all stem from a young woman who had recovered from COVID-19.

V gene TRBV19 combines with J gene TRBJ2-5; 10 nucleotides match TRBD1. Trimming at V came to 7 bases and at J to 6 bases, leaving 8 bases not matched to a gene. The CDR3 contains 14 residues. CDR1 and CDR2 from the germline V gene are LNHDA and SQIVND (reference sequence). The CDR3 loop reads CASTPGQGTKTQYF. The CDR3 DNA follows: TGTGCCAGTACCCCGGGACAGGGGACGAAGACCCAGTACTTC. The whole variable domain, remainder taken from reference TRBV19 and TRBJ2-5, is DGGITQSPKYLFRKEGQNVTLSCEQNLNHDAMYWYRQDPGQGLRLIYYSQIVNDFQKGDIAEGYSVSREKKESFPLTVTSAQKNPTAFYLCASTPGQGTKTQYFGPGTRLLVL.

This chain's CDR3 is CASGQGAEAFF. The DNA for the CDR3 is TGTGCCAGCGGACAGGGGGCTGAAGCTTTCTTT. This chain joins TRBV7-2 and TRBJ1-1; 10 nucleotides align to TRBD1. The CDR3 is made up of 11 amino acids. V trimming: 8 bases; J trimming: 6 bases; junction bases outside the gene matches: 0. Per the germline V gene, CDR1 is SGHTA and CDR2 is FQGNSA.

V is TRBV9 and J is TRBJ1-1; no reliable D call. Germline V gives CDR1 SGDLS, CDR2 YYNGEE. The CDR3 has 14 residues. V gave up 4 bases and J gave up 4 bases, with 14 bases separating them. The CDR3 protein is CASSPLAEGTEAFF. The CDR3 region has the DNA TGTGCCAGCAGCCCCCTGGCAGAGGGCACTGAAGCTTTCTTT. Based on the CDR3 plus reference TRBV9 and TRBJ1-1, the full variable domain is DSGVTQTPKHLITATGQRVTLRCSPRSGDLSVYWYQQSLDQGLQFLIQYYNGEERAKGNILERFSAQQFPDLHSELNLSSLELGDSALYFCASSPLAEGTEAFFGQGTRLTVV.

The chain carries TRBV5-1 and TRBJ1-2, with 12 nucleotides matching TRBD1. Losses at the gene ends were 4 bases for V and 7 bases for J; bases not matched to a gene: 5. The CDR3 runs to 14 residues. The germline V gene encodes CDR1 SGHRS and CDR2 YFSETQ. CDR3 in amino acids: CASSPGTGGIGYTF. The DNA of the CDR3 is TGCGCCAGCAGCCCCGGGACAGGGGGCATTGGCTACACCTTC.

The genes are TRBV5-1 and TRBJ2-2; 10 bases map to TRBD2. CDR3 length: 18 residues. From germline, CDR1 is SGHRS and CDR2 YFSETQ. V lost 3 bases to trimming and J lost 1 base; unmatched junction nucleotides: 9. CDR3 nucleotide sequence: TGCGCCAGCAGCTATCTAGGGGCTAGCGGGGGGAACACCGGGGAGCTGTTTTTT. Protein sequence: CASSYLGASGGNTGELFF.

The V gene is TRBV5-1, the J gene TRBJ2-3, with TRBD1 as a possible D gene (6 bases). Germline CDR1 reads SGHRS; CDR2 reads YFSETQ. The CDR3 is 16 residues long. The germline V and J ends were trimmed by 3 bases and 0 bases, with 14 bases remaining between them. CDR3 sequence reads: CASSSTGQLSTDTQYF. The CDR3 DNA reads as TGCGCCAGCAGCTCGACAGGACAGCTCAGCACAGATACGCAGTATTTT.

The V call is TRBV19, the J call TRBJ1-5; D is perhaps TRBD1 (6 bases). Trimming stripped 4 bases from V and 2 bases from J, with 15 bases between. The length of the CDR3 is 16 residues. Germline lookup yields CDR1 LNHDA and CDR2 SQIVND (reference sequence). The CDR3 DNA sequence: TGTGCCAGTAGTACCCCCCACAGGGCCGGCAATCAGCCCCAGCATTTT. Protein product: CASSTPHRAGNQPQHF.

This chain joins TRBV27 and TRBJ1-2; the D is unclear. V was cut by 3 bases and J by 0 bases, with 14 bases left in between. The CDR3 totals 16 residues. Germline V gene lookup returns CDR1 MNHEY and CDR2 SMNVEV (reference sequence). CDR3 coding DNA: TGTGCCAGCAGTTTGTACCTTCCTACTACTAACTATGGCTACACCTTC. Its protein is CASSLYLPTTNYGYTF.

The chain uses TRBV18 and TRBJ1-1; possibly TRBD1 for D (6 bases). Deletions cut 2 bases from V and 4 bases from J, with 11 bases between. Germline V CDR1 and CDR2: KGHSH, LQKENI. The CDR3 is made up of 14 amino acids. CDR3 bases: TGTGCCAGCTCACCAATGGAAGGGGGCACTGAAGCTTTCTTT. Translation gives CASSPMEGGTEAFF.

The rearrangement links TRBV19 to TRBJ1-6; the D gene is possibly TRBD1 (5 bases). Germline CDR1 reads LNHDA; CDR2 reads SQIVND (reference sequence). This CDR3 spans 14 amino acids. Trimming took 7 bases from V and 9 from J, leaving 16 bases between them. Here the CDR3 reads CASTPRQGGSPLHF. In DNA form, the CDR3 reads TGTGCCAGTACCCCGCGGCAGGGCGGTTCACCCCTCCACTTT.

This clone was seen more than once but under ten times. CDR3 nucleotides: TGTGCCACCAGTGATTTTACCCGGGTTGTCGGCTACACCTTC. Amino acid sequence: CATSDFTRVVGYTF. The chain employs TRBV24-1 and TRBJ1-2; no reliable D call. Germline V gives CDR1 KGHDR, CDR2 SFDVKD. Trimming left V 1 base short and J 8 bases short, with 13 bases between. CDR3 length: 14 residues.

This clone was found a few times. This chain uses TRBV9 with TRBJ2-1; D is possibly TRBD1 (5 bases). Trimming pared 4 bases from V and 5 bases from J, leaving 22 bases between. This CDR3 contains 17 residues. Germline V CDR1 and CDR2: SGDLS, YYNGEE. CDR3 residues: CASSLTEGADRDNEQFF. The CDR3 coding sequence is TGTGCCAGCAGCCTTACGGAAGGGGCAGATAGAGACAATGAGCAGTTCTTC.

J is TRBJ1-6 and V is TRBV11-2, with D possibly being TRBD1 (5 bases). CDR3 length: 16 residues. V was clipped by 2 bases and J by 7 bases, with 15 bases between them. Per the germline V gene, CDR1 is SGHAT and CDR2 is FQNNGV. The CDR3: CASSLTVGRGNSPLHF. The CDR3 coding sequence is TGTGCCAGCAGCTTAACCGTTGGTAGGGGAAATTCACCCCTCCACTTT.

The rearrangement links TRBV27 to TRBJ1-6; perhaps TRBD1 as D (6 bases). Germline V lookup: CDR1 MNHEY, CDR2 SMNVEV (reference sequence). The CDR3 totals 14 residues. Trimming pared 2 bases from V and 7 bases from J, leaving 9 bases between. This CDR3 reads CASSLAGVNSPLHF. CDR3 in DNA: TGTGCCAGCAGTTTAGCAGGGGTAAATTCACCCCTCCACTTT.

V is TRBV5-8 and J is TRBJ2-1; 7 bases line up with TRBD2. The CDR3 length is 16 residues. V trimming: 4 bases; J trimming: 3 bases; junction bases outside the gene matches: 10. The V gene's germline CDR1 is SGHTS and CDR2 YDEGEE. CDR3 DNA sequence: TGTGCCAGCAGCCCGGAGGTCGGCGGGGGCTACAATGAGCAGTTCTTC. Encoded protein: CASSPEVGGGYNEQFF.

The genes are TRBV5-4 and TRBJ1-6; unclear D gene. CDR3 length: 13 residues. Germline lookup yields CDR1 SGHNT and CDR2 YYREEE (reference sequence). V lost 2 bases, J lost 8 bases, and 8 bases lay in between. The CDR3 DNA follows: TGTGCCAGCAGCTTCGATCGGGATTCACCCCTCCACTTT. Protein sequence: CASSFDRDSPLHF. Full variable domain (rest looked up from reference TRBV5-4 and TRBJ1-6): ETGVTQSPTHLIKTRGQQVTLRCSSQSGHNTVSWYQQALGQGPQFIFQYYREEENGRGNFPPRFSGLQFPNYSSELNVNALELDDSALYLCASSFDRDSPLHFGNGTRLTVT.

This sequence joins TRBV6-2 or TRBV6-3 and TRBJ1-4, with D tentatively TRBD1 (6 bases). The CDR3 is 19 residues long. Germline loops: CDR1 MNHEY, CDR2 SVGEGT. V was shortened by 0 bases and J by 3 bases, with 20 bases between the two germline ends. The CDR3 here is CASSYSTIAGGSANEKLFF. CDR3 DNA sequence: TGTGCCAGCAGTTACTCTACGATCGCGGGGGGCTCAGCTAATGAAAAACTGTTTTTT.

This clone has only one observation. V gene TRBV7-9 combines with J gene TRBJ1-1, with a tentative D call TRBD1 (6 bases). Trimming cost V 5 bases and J 1 base, with 11 bases left between them. CDR3 size: 14 residues. The V gene's germline CDR1 is SEHNR and CDR2 FQNEAQ (reference sequence). The CDR3 nucleotides read TGTGCCAGCAGCCCGTGGACAGCGAACACTGAAGCTTTCTTT. This translates into CASSPWTANTEAFF.

This chain links TRBV6-5 with TRBJ2-1; the match to TRBD1 covers 8 bases. J was trimmed by 5 bases and V by 4 bases; bases with no gene match: 4. The CDR3 is made up of 14 amino acids. Germline CDR1 and CDR2: MNHEY and SVGAGI. The CDR3 protein is CASSWGQVNNEQFF. CDR3 in DNA: TGTGCCAGCAGTTGGGGACAGGTTAACAATGAGCAGTTCTTC.

This chain links TRBV5-3 with TRBJ1-4; perhaps TRBD1 as D (6 bases). TRBV5-3 is known as an ORF, though its function is uncertain. Trimming left V 6 bases short and J 3 bases short, with 36 bases between. CDR3 size: 22 residues. CDR3 protein: CARMPQGPGQLNSGDSNEKLFF. The DNA of the CDR3 is TGTGCCAGAATGCCCCAGGGGCCAGGACAGCTTAATTCAGGCGATTCTAATGAAAAACTGTTTTTT.

The CDR3 nucleotides read TGTGCCAGCAGTGAAACGGGACAGGGGGGATTTAGCTCCTATAATTCACCCCTCCACTTT. The encoded protein is CASSETGQGGFSSYNSPLHF. The chain employs TRBV2 and TRBJ1-6; 11 nucleotides line up with TRBD1. The CDR3 runs to 20 residues. The J segment lost 0 bases and the V segment lost 2 bases, leaving 9 bases of the junction unmatched. CDR1 and CDR2 (germline): SNHLY, FYNNEI. The whole variable domain, filled in from reference TRBV2 and TRBJ1-6, reads EPEVTQTPSHQVTQMGQEVILRCVPISNHLYFYWYRQILGQKVEFLVSFYNNEISEKSEIFDDQFSVERPDGSNFTLKIRSTKLEDSAMYFCASSETGQGGFSSYNSPLHFGNGTRLTVT.

The chain is built from TRBV4-2 and TRBJ1-1; D might be TRBD1 (6 bases). Per the germline V gene, CDR1 is LGHNA and CDR2 is YNFKEQ. V shed 2 bases and J shed 3 bases, with 10 bases lying between them. The CDR3 has 14 residues. CDR3 sequence reads: CASSQQGLDTEAFF. CDR3 coding DNA: TGTGCCAGCAGCCAACAGGGGTTGGACACTGAAGCTTTCTTT.

V gene TRBV7-2 combines with J gene TRBJ1-6; 9 bases line up with TRBD1. This CDR3 is 16 amino acids long. The germline gives CDR1 SGHTA, CDR2 FQGNSA. Trimming took 6 bases from V and 10 from J; bases not matched to a gene: 13. The DNA of the CDR3 is TGTGCCAGCAGGGGACAGGGTGGTACTGTCTCGTCACCCCTCCACTTT. Translating it yields CASRGQGGTVSSPLHF.

CDR3 amino acids: CSAGGLGGANVLTF. For the CDR3, the DNA is TGCAGTGCTGGTGGCCTAGGTGGGGCCAACGTCCTGACTTTC. The gene calls are TRBV20-1 and TRBJ2-6; no firm D call. Trimming took off 5 bases at V and 3 bases at J, with 11 bases between the two ends. CDR1 and CDR2 from the germline V gene are DFQATT and SNEGSKA (reference sequence). The CDR3 length is 14 residues.

The chain links TRBV24-1 to TRBJ2-3, with 13 bases that match TRBD2. Looked up from germline, CDR1 is KGHDR and CDR2 is SFDVKD. V lost 4 bases, J lost 0 bases, and 3 bases stayed unmatched. The CDR3 runs to 17 residues. CDR3: CATSETSGGPSTDTQYF. CDR3 sequence (DNA): TGTGCCACCAGTGAGACTAGCGGGGGGCCTAGCACAGATACGCAGTATTTT.

This rearrangement joins TRBV5-6 to TRBJ2-2; 8 nucleotides match TRBD1. The V gene end was trimmed by 1 base and the J gene end by 3 bases; junction bases not matched to a gene: 2. Germline CDR1 is SGHDT and CDR2 is YYEEEE. The length of the CDR3 is 15 residues. The chain's CDR3 is CASSLLDRDTGELFF. The CDR3, as DNA: TGTGCCAGCAGCTTGTTGGACAGGGACACCGGGGAGCTGTTTTTT.

CDR3 sequence (DNA): TGTGCCAGCAGCTCCCGGGGACAGTTTAATGAAAAACTGTTTTTT. Translation: CASSSRGQFNEKLFF. The chain carries TRBV5-8 and TRBJ1-4; 7 bases match TRBD1. Germline V CDR1 and CDR2: SGHTS, YDEGEE. Losses at the gene ends were 3 bases for V and 4 bases for J; bases not matched to a gene: 6. The CDR3 contains 15 residues. The complete variable domain, with remaining parts taken from reference TRBV5-8 and TRBJ1-4, reads EAGVTQSPTHLIKTRGQQATLRCSPISGHTSVYWYQQALGLGLQFLLWYDEGEERNRGNFPPRFSGRQFPNYSSELNVNALELEDSALYLCASSSRGQFNEKLFFGSGTQLSVL.

The genes are TRBV24-1 and TRBJ2-1, with D unresolved. V lost 4 bases, J lost 8 bases, and 11 bases lay in between. The CDR3 sequence is 13 residues long. In germline, CDR1 is KGHDR, CDR2 SFDVKD. In DNA, the CDR3 is TGTGCCACCAGTGACCCCCCTATGGATGAGCAGTTCTTC. Translation: CATSDPPMDEQFF.

The rearrangement uses TRBV28 and TRBJ1-2; D not certain. Germline loops: CDR1 MDHEN, CDR2 SYDVKM. With 2 bases removed from V and 2 bases from J, the gap between germline ends came to 6 bases. This CDR3 is built from 13 residues. For the CDR3, the DNA is TGTGCCAGCAGTTTACTGAGAAACTATGGCTACACCTTC. It translates to CASSLLRNYGYTF.